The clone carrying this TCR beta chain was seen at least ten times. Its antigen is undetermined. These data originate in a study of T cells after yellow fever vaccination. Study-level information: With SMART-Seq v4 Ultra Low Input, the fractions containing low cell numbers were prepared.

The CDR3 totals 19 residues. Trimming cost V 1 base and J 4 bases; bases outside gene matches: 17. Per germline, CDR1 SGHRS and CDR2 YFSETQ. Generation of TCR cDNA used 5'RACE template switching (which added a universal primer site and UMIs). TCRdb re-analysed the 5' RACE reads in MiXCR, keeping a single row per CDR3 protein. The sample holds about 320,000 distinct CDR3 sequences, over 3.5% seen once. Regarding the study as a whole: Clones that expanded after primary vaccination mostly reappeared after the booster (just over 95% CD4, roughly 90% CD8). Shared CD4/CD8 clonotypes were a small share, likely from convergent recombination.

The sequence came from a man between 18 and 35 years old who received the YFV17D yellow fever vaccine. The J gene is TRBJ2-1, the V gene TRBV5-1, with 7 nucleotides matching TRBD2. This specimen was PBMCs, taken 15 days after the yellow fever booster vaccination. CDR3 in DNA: TGCGCCAGCAGCTTGATGGGAGGGGAGGGGAAAGGGATTTACAATGAGCAGTTCTTC. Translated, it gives CASSLMGGEGKGIYNEQFF.